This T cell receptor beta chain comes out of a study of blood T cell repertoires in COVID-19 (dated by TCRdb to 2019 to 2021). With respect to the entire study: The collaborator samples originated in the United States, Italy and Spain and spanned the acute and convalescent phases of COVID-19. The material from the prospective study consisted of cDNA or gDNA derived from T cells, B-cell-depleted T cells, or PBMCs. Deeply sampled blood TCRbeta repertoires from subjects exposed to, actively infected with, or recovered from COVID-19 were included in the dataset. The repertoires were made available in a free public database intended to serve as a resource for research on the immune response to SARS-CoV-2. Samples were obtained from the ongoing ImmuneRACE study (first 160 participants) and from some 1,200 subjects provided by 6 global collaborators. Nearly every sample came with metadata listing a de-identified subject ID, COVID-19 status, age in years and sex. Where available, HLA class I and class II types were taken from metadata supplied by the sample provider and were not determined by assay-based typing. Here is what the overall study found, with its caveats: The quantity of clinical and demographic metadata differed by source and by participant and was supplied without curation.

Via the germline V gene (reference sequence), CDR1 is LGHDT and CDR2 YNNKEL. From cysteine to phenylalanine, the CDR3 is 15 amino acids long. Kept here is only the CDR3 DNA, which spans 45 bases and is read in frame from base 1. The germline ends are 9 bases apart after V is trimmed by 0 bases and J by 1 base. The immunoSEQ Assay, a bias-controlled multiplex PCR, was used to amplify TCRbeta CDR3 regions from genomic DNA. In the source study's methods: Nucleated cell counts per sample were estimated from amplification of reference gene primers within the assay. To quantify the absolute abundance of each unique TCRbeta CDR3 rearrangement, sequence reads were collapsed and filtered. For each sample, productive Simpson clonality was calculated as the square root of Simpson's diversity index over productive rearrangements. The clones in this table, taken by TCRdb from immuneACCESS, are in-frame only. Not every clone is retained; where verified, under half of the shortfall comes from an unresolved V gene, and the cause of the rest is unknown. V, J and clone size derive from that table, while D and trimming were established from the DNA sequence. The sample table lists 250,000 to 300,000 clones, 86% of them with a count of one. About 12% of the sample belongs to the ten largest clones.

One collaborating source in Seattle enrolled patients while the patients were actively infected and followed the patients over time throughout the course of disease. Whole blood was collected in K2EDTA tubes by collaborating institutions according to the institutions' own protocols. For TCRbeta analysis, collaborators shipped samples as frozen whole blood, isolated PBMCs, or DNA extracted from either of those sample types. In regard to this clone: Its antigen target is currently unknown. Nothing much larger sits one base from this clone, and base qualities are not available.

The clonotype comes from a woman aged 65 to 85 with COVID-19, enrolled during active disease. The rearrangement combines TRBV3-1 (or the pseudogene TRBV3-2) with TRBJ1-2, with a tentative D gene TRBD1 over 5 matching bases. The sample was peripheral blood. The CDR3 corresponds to CASSQDQGRNYGYTF. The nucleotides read TGTGCCAGCAGCCAAGACCAGGGTCGTAACTATGGCTACACCTTC.